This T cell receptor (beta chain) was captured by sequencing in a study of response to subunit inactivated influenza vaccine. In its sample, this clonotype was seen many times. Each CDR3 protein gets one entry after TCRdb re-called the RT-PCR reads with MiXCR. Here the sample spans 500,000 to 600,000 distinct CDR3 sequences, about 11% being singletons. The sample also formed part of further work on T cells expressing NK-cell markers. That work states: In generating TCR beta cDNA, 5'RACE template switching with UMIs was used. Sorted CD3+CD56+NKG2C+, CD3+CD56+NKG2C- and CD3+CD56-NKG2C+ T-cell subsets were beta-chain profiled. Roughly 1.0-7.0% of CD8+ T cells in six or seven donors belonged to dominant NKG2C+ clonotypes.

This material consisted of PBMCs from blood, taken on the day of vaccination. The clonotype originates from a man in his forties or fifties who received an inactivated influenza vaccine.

CDR3 DNA sequence: TGTGCCAGCAGCCCCCAAGAAGGGATCCAGTACTTC. This gives the protein CASSPQEGIQYF. This chain links TRBV7-2 with TRBJ2-5; no clear D gene. The germline V gene has CDR1 SGHTA and CDR2 FQGNSA. This CDR3 comprises 12 residues. V was shortened by 5 bases and J by 10 bases, with 14 bases between the two germline ends.